This entry is about one T cell receptor (beta chain). This record belongs to a study of shared T cell receptors in the human thymus. Measured with immunoSEQ multiplex PCR; TCRdb has only the in-frame clones, and not every one. Of hundreds of thousands of clones detected, roughly 90% appear once; the ten largest clones hold 0.0095% to 0.011%. Germline V gene data show CDR1 as ENHRY and CDR2 as SYGVKD. There are 15 residues in the CDR3. V gave up 11 bases and J gave up 1 base; unmatched junction bases: 8. Separately, the same data were catalogued under a study of human thymus T cells. Per that paper: Donors were healthy Finnish babies undergoing corrective operations for congenital heart defects. Thymic material originated from resections removed in the course of corrective heart surgery. Thymic as well as blood repertoires seemed to favor certain V and J genes unevenly. Highly overlapping thymic repertoires in unrelated individuals were reported by related research.

The origin of this receptor is a boy under two years old with a congenital heart defect. Sample: thymocytes. V gene TRBV10-3 combines with J gene TRBJ2-2, with 9 positions matching TRBD2. CDR3 DNA: TGTGCCTCCTCCCATAGCGGGAGGAACACCGGGGAGCTGTTTTTT. This gives the protein CASSHSGRNTGELFF.